The 25 T cell receptor beta chains given below trace back to one sample, sequenced in a study of cytomegalovirus exposure and HLA in healthy donors (dated by TCRdb to the late 2010s). The library was built by means of the immunoSEQ multiplex PCR assay. For the multiplex PCR, a mixture combining 60 forward primers for TCR Vbeta segments and 13 reverse primers for TCR Jbeta segments was used. TCRdb obtained this table from immuneACCESS and retained in-frame rearrangements with V and J assigned. These tables miss some clones; where compared with another copy, unresolved V genes account for less than half of the shortfall, and the remainder is unexplained. This sample comprises 150,000 or so clones, almost 80% of them detected only once. The biggest ten clones account for roughly 10% of the sample. The specimen was PBMCs. The source of these receptors is a man aged 18 to 30 in good health and CMV-seropositive.

The chain couples TRBV6-1 to TRBJ1-5; 10 bases match TRBD1. Germline values: CDR1 MNHNS, CDR2 SASEGT. J gave up 7 bases and V 4 bases, and 7 bases lay outside the gene matches. The CDR3 has 15 residues. The CDR3 here is CASSAGQGGRQPQHF. The CDR3 nucleotides are TGTGCCAGCAGTGCCGGACAGGGGGGCCGCCAGCCCCAGCATTTT.

The V and J genes are TRBV7-9 and TRBJ2-1; 12 bases align to TRBD2. The trim removed 4 bases at V and 6 bases at J, leaving 10 bases unmatched. CDR1 is SEHNR, CDR2 FQNEAQ, per germline (reference sequence). The CDR3 runs to 17 residues. CDR3: CASSSDKSGLAGNEQFF. The CDR3, as DNA: TGTGCCAGCAGCTCCGACAAATCGGGACTAGCGGGCAATGAGCAGTTCTTC.

The chain is built from TRBV6-6 and TRBJ1-2; 7 bases map to TRBD1. Germline CDR1 is MNHNY and CDR2 is SVGAGI (reference sequence). J was trimmed by 4 bases and V by 1 base; bases with no gene match: 0. The CDR3 runs 13 residues. CDR3 DNA sequence: TGTGCCAGCAGTTACTGGACAGGCTATGGCTACACCTTC. Protein: CASSYWTGYGYTF.

The chain joins TRBV7-8 to TRBJ1-1; D might be TRBD1 (6 bases). There are 14 residues in the CDR3. V shed 5 bases and J shed 1 base, with 11 bases lying between them. Germline CDR1 is SGHVS and CDR2 is FQNEAQ. CDR3 amino acids: CASSTHRANTEAFF. The CDR3 region has the DNA TGTGCCAGCAGCACCCACAGGGCGAACACTGAAGCTTTCTTT.

The genes are TRBV5-6 and TRBJ2-1; D remains ambiguous. CDR1 and CDR2 (germline): SGHDT, YYEEEE. The CDR3 is 12 residues long. Deletions cut 4 bases from V and 6 bases from J, with 8 bases between. CDR3 coding DNA: TGTGCCAGCAGCCTAACCGGCAATGAGCAGTTCTTC. It translates to CASSLTGNEQFF.

This sequence joins TRBV5-1 and TRBJ1-1; 7 bases agree with TRBD1. The V gene's germline CDR1 is SGHRS and CDR2 YFSETQ. The CDR3 spans 13 residues. After removal of 4 bases from V and 3 bases from J, the junction contained 3 bases not matched to a gene. The CDR3 loop reads CASSPTGDTEAFF. CDR3 sequence (DNA): TGCGCCAGCAGCCCTACAGGGGACACTGAAGCTTTCTTT.

This clone was observed a handful of times. The CDR3 loop reads CASSPRQGAYEQYF. The CDR3 DNA is TGTGCCAGCTCACCGCGACAGGGGGCATATGAGCAGTACTTC. The rearrangement uses TRBV18 and TRBJ2-7; 10 bases are shared with TRBD1. The CDR3 spans 14 residues. The J segment lost 7 bases and the V segment lost 3 bases, leaving 6 bases of the junction unmatched. Germline V gives CDR1 KGHSH, CDR2 LQKENI.

The chain uses TRBV6-1 and TRBJ2-3; D ambiguous. The CDR3 contains 14 residues. With 6 bases removed from V and 0 bases from J, the gap between germline ends came to 10 bases. CDR1 is MNHNS and CDR2 is SASEGT in the germline V gene. CDR3: CASSATGSTDTQYF. In DNA, the CDR3 is TGTGCCAGCAGCGCGACTGGCAGCACAGATACGCAGTATTTT.

The chain uses TRBV11-1 and TRBJ2-5, with TRBD2 matching 11 bases. The CDR3 is 15 amino acids. Trimming cost V 5 bases and J 1 base; bases outside gene matches: 3. From germline, CDR1 is SGHAT and CDR2 FQDESV (reference sequence). CDR3 sequence: CASSPSGGIQETQYF. The CDR3 coding sequence is TGTGCCAGCAGCCCTAGCGGGGGGATCCAAGAGACCCAGTACTTC.

The chain has TRBV4-1 and TRBJ2-7; the D gene is possibly TRBD1 (6 bases). V lost 1 base, J lost 3 bases, and 13 bases lay in between. Germline CDR1 MGHRA, CDR2 YSYEKL. This CDR3 has 15 amino acids. The CDR3 protein is CASSQATGNFYEQYF. The CDR3 bases are TGCGCCAGCAGCCAAGCGACAGGAAACTTCTACGAGCAGTACTTC.

This rearrangement joins TRBV28 to TRBJ2-2, with D uncertain. In germline, CDR1 is MDHEN, CDR2 SYDVKM. V lost 3 bases and J 6 bases, leaving 11 bases between the germline ends. CDR3 length: 14 residues. The CDR3 DNA follows: TGTGCCAGCAGTTTTCTCCCGTCCCCCGGGGAGCTGTTTTTT. It codes for CASSFLPSPGELFF.

The chain employs TRBV5-4 and TRBJ2-5, with a tentative D call TRBD1 (6 bases). The CDR3 is made up of 15 amino acids. Germline CDR1 is SGHNT and CDR2 is YYREEE (reference sequence). Deletions cut 5 bases from V and 1 base from J, with 15 bases between. CDR3 loop: CASSQDPGAQETQYF. CDR3 sequence (DNA): TGTGCCAGCAGTCAAGACCCAGGGGCCCAAGAGACCCAGTACTTC.

This clone was observed once. The chain has TRBV27 and TRBJ2-1; 9 positions agree with TRBD1. J was trimmed by 7 bases and V by 2 bases; bases with no gene match: 12. This CDR3 contains 17 residues. CDR1 and CDR2 from the germline V gene are MNHEY and SMNVEV (reference sequence). The CDR3 reads CASSLGSPGTGSNEQFF. The CDR3 nucleotides read TGTGCCAGCAGTTTAGGTTCCCCCGGGACAGGGTCGAATGAGCAGTTCTTC.

The rearrangement joins TRBV6-6 to TRBJ2-7; 7 nucleotides align to TRBD1. Germline trimming cut 6 bases from V and 0 bases from J; bases unmatched to any gene: 5. The CDR3 length is 14 residues. CDR1 is MNHNY and CDR2 is SVGAGI in the germline V gene (reference sequence). The CDR3 spells CASSDRDSSYEQYF. The CDR3 DNA is TGTGCCAGCAGCGATCGGGACAGCTCCTACGAGCAGTACTTC.

This clone was counted once. The CDR3 is CASSLDRLALKTQYF. Here the CDR3 DNA reads TGTGCCAGCAGCTTAGATAGACTAGCGTTAAAGACCCAGTACTTC. The chain couples TRBV7-2 to TRBJ2-5, with TRBD2 matching 8 bases. CDR1 and CDR2 from the germline V gene are SGHTA and FQGNSA. The CDR3 loop spans 15 amino acids. With 1 base clipped from V and 6 bases from J, the junction kept 7 bases outside the gene matches.

This clone turned up a few times. This rearrangement joins TRBV10-3 to TRBJ2-7; 12 bases are shared with TRBD2. V shed 6 bases, J shed 0 bases, and the junction held 6 bases outside the gene matches. Germline assignment: CDR1 ENHRY and CDR2 SYGVKD. This CDR3 region has 16 residues. The DNA of the CDR3 is TGTGCCATCAGCCGGACTAGCGGGATCAGCTCCTACGAGCAGTACTTC. It is translated as CAISRTSGISSYEQYF.

J is TRBJ2-7 and V is TRBV7-6; 10 bases are a match to TRBD2. The trim removed 5 bases at V and 7 bases at J, leaving 8 bases unmatched. The CDR3 totals 14 residues. Per germline, CDR1 SGHVS and CDR2 FNYEAQ. CDR3 sequence: CASSPGTSEWEQYF. The CDR3 coding sequence is TGTGCCAGCAGCCCTGGGACTAGCGAGTGGGAGCAGTACTTC.

The chain recombines TRBV6-1 with TRBJ1-1; TRBD1 might be the D (5 bases). The V end lost 4 bases, the J end lost 1 base, and 7 bases lay between the germline ends. The CDR3 totals 13 residues. CDR1 and CDR2 from the germline V gene are MNHNS and SASEGT. As DNA, the CDR3 is TGTGCCAGCAGTGCCAGGGAGAACACTGAAGCTTTCTTT. Its translation: CASSARENTEAFF.

This clone was observed a few times. The chain joins TRBV28 to TRBJ2-1, with 15 bases matching TRBD2. Germline V gives CDR1 MDHEN, CDR2 SYDVKM. This CDR3 comprises 15 residues. V shed 7 bases, J shed 9 bases, and the junction held 7 bases outside the gene matches. In DNA, the CDR3 is TGTGCCAGCATTAGGACTAGCGGGGGGGGCGGTGAGCAGTTCTTC. Translation: CASIRTSGGGGEQFF.

This chain connects TRBV25-1 to TRBJ1-2, with 7 bases matching TRBD1. The germline CDR1 and CDR2 sequences are MGHDK and SYGVNS. The J segment lost 4 bases and the V segment lost 2 bases, leaving 4 bases of the junction unmatched. This CDR3 comprises 14 residues. The chain's CDR3 is CASSELGQSYGYTF. In nucleotides, the CDR3 is TGTGCCAGCAGTGAACTGGGACAGAGCTATGGCTACACCTTC.

The gene calls are TRBV9 and TRBJ2-1; weak D call: TRBD2 (5 bases). This CDR3 has 14 residues. The germline V gene encodes CDR1 SGDLS and CDR2 YYNGEE. The V gene lost 4 bases and the J gene lost 6 bases, with 14 bases spanning the gap. CDR3 sequence: CASSLAGAVNEQFF. The DNA of the CDR3 is TGTGCCAGCAGCCTTGCAGGAGCGGTCAATGAGCAGTTCTTC.

This clone was observed a single time. The V and J genes are TRBV28 and TRBJ1-2; possible D gene TRBD1, 6 bases. Germline lookup yields CDR1 MDHEN and CDR2 SYDVKM. V was cut by 7 bases and J by 8 bases, with 20 bases left in between. The CDR3 is 14 residues long. The chain's CDR3 is CASIPPQGSGGYTF. The CDR3 DNA reads as TGTGCCAGCATTCCCCCCCAGGGGTCTGGAGGCTACACCTTC.

Details on this clone: Without the conserved terminal phenylalanine or tryptophan, this CDR3 likely stems from a read error. The V call is TRBV7-8, the J call TRBJ1-6; the D is unclear. This CDR3 is built from 15 residues. From germline, CDR1 is SGHVS and CDR2 FQNEAQ. V lost 2 bases and J lost 6, with 11 bases in between. CDR3 loop: CASSLHHASNSPLHL. The CDR3 DNA reads as TGTGCCAGCAGCTTACACCACGCGAGTAATTCACCCCTCCACCTT.

The chain couples TRBV7-9 to TRBJ2-2; possible D gene TRBD1, 6 bases. Germline lookup yields CDR1 SEHNR and CDR2 FQNEAQ (reference sequence). The V end lost 10 bases, the J end lost 1 base, and 22 bases lay between the germline ends. CDR3 size: 17 residues. DNA for the CDR3: TGTGCCACCCAGAAAAAGTGGTGGACAGAGAACACCGGGGAGCTGTTTTTT. This codes for CATQKKWWTENTGELFF.

The rearrangement links TRBV5-5 to TRBJ1-1; a possible D gene is TRBD1 (5 bases). CDR3 length equals 15 residues. The V and J ends lost 1 base and 5 bases respectively, with 15 bases between them. Germline V gene lookup returns CDR1 SGHKS and CDR2 YYEKEE (reference sequence). CDR3 amino acids: CASSLWGDRGTEAFF. The CDR3 DNA reads TGTGCCAGCAGCTTGTGGGGGGACCGGGGAACTGAAGCTTTCTTT.